This entry concerns a single TCR beta chain. Its antigen is still unknown. The data were obtained in a study of T cells in localized non-small cell lung cancer. TCRdb's copy holds only in-frame clones and misses some; the assay was immunoSEQ multiplex PCR. The sample carries 60,000 to 75,000 clones, 81% recorded once. Overall study findings and caveats: T cell clonality was highest in uninvolved adjacent lung, above tumor.

Germline trimming cut 6 bases from V and 6 bases from J; bases unmatched to any gene: 7. Germline CDR1 reads SNHLY; CDR2 reads FYNNEI. The CDR3 contains 15 residues. The chain has TRBV2 and TRBJ2-1, with 11 bases aligning to TRBD2. This receptor was taken from a man aged 40 to 75 with stage II lung adenocarcinoma. Sequences were derived from PBMCs, sampled before any cancer treatment. The CDR3 loop is CASRGGTSGFNEQFF. The DNA of the CDR3 is TGTGCCAGCAGAGGAGGGACTAGCGGATTCAATGAGCAGTTCTTC.